This T cell receptor (beta chain) was obtained from a study of Ad26.COV2.S vaccination and SARS-CoV-2 variants. Study information: Dosing was one shot or two shots 56 days apart.

The treatment here: around 19 received Ad26.COV2.S at low or high dose, single or two shots; five or six received placebo; per-sample allocation not given. Sampling was done on day 63 after the first vaccine or placebo injection. Findings and caveats of the study: Ad26.COV2.S recipients had broader spike-specific TCRs (P = 0.0014). TCR breadth and depth estimates may have understated total T cell responses.

A note on this clone: Its antigen is unknown.

The CDR3 loop spans 15 amino acids. Germline lookup yields CDR1 SGHDT and CDR2 YYEEEE. The ends lost 4 bases at V and 4 bases at J; junction bases unmatched: 5. Sequenced by immunoSEQ multiplex PCR; TCRdb stores in-frame clones only, minus some. The sample has under 250,000 clones, roughly 85% seen once. This clonotype originated in a person aged 18-65 years who received the Ad26.COV2.S COVID-19 vaccine or a placebo. The chain carries TRBV5-6 and TRBJ2-3, with 11 positions matching TRBD2. Sequenced here: peripheral blood, sampled in a trial of Ad26.COV2.S vaccine versus placebo. CDR3: CASSLAGGLPDTQYF. The CDR3 DNA reads TGTGCCAGCAGCCTAGCGGGGGGCCTTCCAGATACGCAGTATTTT.